Below, 21 T cell receptor beta chains from the same sample are listed, as sequenced in a study of blood T cell repertoires in COVID-19. Libraries were prepared by immunoSEQ multiplex PCR; TCRdb keeps only in-frame clonotypes and omits some of them. Of fewer than 45,000 clones listed, 80% to 85% are singletons. Sequencing was performed on peripheral blood. The source is a man aged 60-69 years with COVID-19, enrolled during active disease.

The chain couples TRBV30 to TRBJ1-2, with D possibly matching TRBD1 (6 bases). Germline lookup yields CDR1 GTSNPN and CDR2 SVGIG (reference sequence). The CDR3 runs to 12 residues. Trimming left V 3 bases short and J 8 bases short, with 13 bases between. CDR3 coding DNA: TGTGCCTGGAGACCAAAGGGGGAGGGCTACACCTTC. This encodes CAWRPKGEGYTF. Combining the CDR3 with reference TRBV30 and TRBJ1-2 gives the whole variable domain SQTIHQWPATLVQPVGSPLSLECTVEGTSNPNLYWYRQAAGRGLQLLFYSVGIGQISSEVPQNLSASRPQDRQFILSSKKLLLSDSGFYLCAWRPKGEGYTFGSGTRLTVV.

The rearrangement uses TRBV6-2 or TRBV6-3 and TRBJ1-1; D possibly corresponds to TRBD1 (5 bases). The CDR3 is 14 residues long. V gave up 7 bases and J gave up 2 bases, with 14 bases separating them. CDR1 and CDR2 (germline): MNHEY, SVGEGT. The CDR3 region has the DNA TGTGCCAGCAACCCGCAGGGCCCTAACACTGAAGCTTTCTTT. It is translated as CASNPQGPNTEAFF.

The chain couples TRBV6-1 to TRBJ2-3; TRBD1 matches at 8 bases. The CDR3 is made up of 16 amino acids. Germline CDR1 and CDR2: MNHNS and SASEGT. J was trimmed by 8 bases and V by 1 base; bases with no gene match: 11. This CDR3 is CASSEEAGGGSGTQYF. CDR3 coding DNA: TGTGCCAGCAGTGAAGAGGCAGGGGGCGGTTCAGGTACGCAGTATTTT.

The chain joins TRBV9 to TRBJ2-5; 9 bases are a match to TRBD1. Trimming cost V 4 bases and J 5 bases; bases outside gene matches: 9. CDR3 length: 15 residues. Germline V lookup: CDR1 SGDLS, CDR2 YYNGEE. The CDR3, as DNA: TGTGCCAGCAGCCCCTCGGGGACAGGGTGGGAGACCCAGTACTTC. As protein: CASSPSGTGWETQYF.

The chain uses TRBV2 and TRBJ1-5; tentatively, D is TRBD1 (5 bases). This CDR3 region has 15 residues. Trimming took 0 bases from V and 7 from J, leaving 13 bases between them. Germline-derived CDR1 and CDR2 are SNHLY and FYNNEI. The CDR3: CASSEAGQGTQPQHF. The CDR3 nucleotides are TGTGCCAGCAGTGAAGCAGGGCAGGGTACCCAGCCCCAGCATTTT.

The chain employs TRBV5-4 and TRBJ2-2, with 11 bases that match TRBD1. Germline CDR1 reads SGHNT; CDR2 reads YYREEE (reference sequence). Germline trimming cut 6 bases from V and 5 bases from J; bases unmatched to any gene: 6. This CDR3 region has 15 residues. The CDR3 DNA reads as TGTGCCAGCACCGCGGGACAGGGGGTAACCGGGGAGCTGTTTTTT. Encoded protein: CASTAGQGVTGELFF.

The CDR3 loop reads CASSQDMRTEAFF. CDR3 coding DNA: TGCGCCAGCAGCCAAGACATGAGGACTGAAGCTTTCTTT. V usage is TRBV4-3 and J usage is TRBJ1-1; no firm D call. CDR1 LGHNA and CDR2 YSLEER come from the germline V gene. The V gene lost 0 bases and the J gene lost 5 bases, with 7 bases spanning the gap. This CDR3 spans 13 amino acids.

The chain uses TRBV6-5 and TRBJ1-4; D uncertain. V lost 2 bases and J lost 1, with 5 bases in between. The germline V gene has CDR1 MNHEY and CDR2 SVGAGI. This CDR3 spans 14 amino acids. The DNA for the CDR3 is TGTGCCAGCAGTTACGAGGGAACTAATGAAAAACTGTTTTTT. It specifies CASSYEGTNEKLFF.

This clone has just a few counts. The chain couples TRBV28 to TRBJ1-6; D is unresolved. V shed 8 bases and J shed 2 bases, with 13 bases lying between them. The germline V gene encodes CDR1 MDHEN and CDR2 SYDVKM. The CDR3 loop spans 15 amino acids. The CDR3 region has the DNA TGTGCCAGCTCTCTGGAGGCTACCTATAATTCACCCCTCCACTTT. This codes for CASSLEATYNSPLHF.

This clone was observed a handful of times. The chain uses TRBV29-1 and TRBJ1-1; tentatively, D is TRBD1 (5 bases). The CDR3 is made up of 14 amino acids. Trimming pared 2 bases from V and 7 bases from J, leaving 17 bases between. From germline, CDR1 is SQVTM and CDR2 ANQGSEA. The CDR3 spells CSVEPRERVLEAFF. The CDR3 DNA reads TGCAGCGTTGAACCCAGGGAACGCGTCCTTGAAGCTTTCTTT.

This clone was observed a handful of times. The chain uses TRBV30 and TRBJ1-2; D gene unclear. Per germline, CDR1 GTSNPN and CDR2 SVGIG (reference sequence). V was trimmed by 1 base and J by 4 bases, leaving 10 bases between them. The CDR3 length is 13 residues. CDR3 DNA: TGTGCCTGGAGTGACACGATGGTCTATGGCTACACCTTC. It codes for CAWSDTMVYGYTF.

V and J are TRBV11-2 and TRBJ1-2; 9 positions match TRBD1. V shed 4 bases, J shed 4 bases, and the junction held 4 bases outside the gene matches. Germline-derived CDR1 and CDR2 are SGHAT and FQNNGV. The CDR3 length is 14 residues. CDR3 in amino acids: CASSSSTGGYGYTF. The CDR3 DNA sequence: TGTGCCAGCAGCTCCTCGACAGGGGGCTATGGCTACACCTTC.

This chain links TRBV4-1 with TRBJ2-2; TRBD2 matches at 13 bases. Germline V CDR1 and CDR2: MGHRA, YSYEKL. This CDR3 region has 17 residues. V lost 3 bases to trimming and J lost 7 bases; unmatched junction nucleotides: 8. DNA of the CDR3: TGCGCCAGCAGCCAGGAACTAGCGGGAGGGCCTTACGGGGAGCTGTTTTTT. Protein sequence: CASSQELAGGPYGELFF.

V usage is TRBV6-2 or TRBV6-3 and J usage is TRBJ1-1; unclear D gene. CDR1 is MNHEY and CDR2 is SVGEGT in the germline V gene. The CDR3 is 13 amino acids. V was pared by 5 bases and J by 4 bases, with 11 bases between. CDR3 DNA: TGTGCCAGCAGTACACGGACTAGCACTGAAGCTTTCTTT. Translated: CASSTRTSTEAFF.

The chain couples TRBV4-3 to TRBJ1-1; D unclear. Germline CDR1 is LGHNA and CDR2 is YSLEER. V was clipped by 3 bases and J by 1 base, with 12 bases between them. The CDR3 has 15 amino acids. The CDR3 sequence is CASSQDYRRNTEAFF. The DNA of the CDR3 is TGCGCCAGCAGCCAGGACTACCGCAGGAACACTGAAGCTTTCTTT.

J is TRBJ1-2 and V is TRBV7-9; D gene uncertain. Trimming took off 2 bases at V and 2 bases at J, with 6 bases between the two ends. CDR3 size: 13 residues. Germline CDR1 SEHNR, CDR2 FQNEAQ (reference sequence). CDR3 nucleotide sequence: TGTGCCAGCAGCTTACCCGGGAACTATGGCTACACCTTC. Encoded protein: CASSLPGNYGYTF.

The table lists this clone with a count of one. The chain recombines TRBV6-6 with TRBJ1-5, with D possibly matching TRBD1 (6 bases). V was pared by 7 bases and J by 3 bases, with 16 bases between. The length of the CDR3 is 15 residues. CDR1 and CDR2 (germline): MNHNY, SVGAGI (reference sequence). The CDR3 loop is CASTAGESYNQPQHF. The CDR3 region has the DNA TGTGCCAGCACCGCAGGGGAAAGCTACAATCAGCCCCAGCATTTT.

The sample holds one count of this clone. The rearrangement links TRBV11-2 to TRBJ1-3; D unclear. V was trimmed by 2 bases and J by 2 bases, leaving 13 bases between them. The CDR3 has 16 amino acids. CDR1 is SGHAT and CDR2 is FQNNGV in the germline V gene. This CDR3 is CASSLTVQTTGNTIYF. CDR3 nucleotides: TGTGCCAGCAGCTTAACGGTACAGACCACTGGAAACACCATATATTTT.

The chain links TRBV7-2 to TRBJ1-1; TRBD1 agrees at 7 bases. Per germline, CDR1 SGHTA and CDR2 FQGNSA. V lost 2 bases, J lost 5 bases, and 2 bases stayed unmatched. This CDR3 contains 13 residues. The DNA of the CDR3 is TGTGCCAGCAGCTTACTCAGGGGGACTGAAGCTTTCTTT. Amino acids: CASSLLRGTEAFF.

The chain uses TRBV20-1 and TRBJ2-1; D gene ambiguous. V lost 8 bases and J 10 bases, leaving 12 bases between the germline ends. CDR3 length equals 10 residues. CDR1 is DFQATT, CDR2 SNEGSKA, per germline (reference sequence). CDR3 nucleotide sequence: TGCAGTACATACCCGAACGAGCAGTTCTTC. Translated, it gives CSTYPNEQFF.

This rearrangement joins TRBV19 to TRBJ1-1; D is unresolved. CDR3 size: 12 residues. Trimming cost V 5 bases and J 5 bases, with 9 bases left between them. The germline gives CDR1 LNHDA, CDR2 SQIVND (reference sequence). CDR3 sequence: CASSAYRTEAFF. The CDR3 bases are TGTGCCAGTAGTGCTTACCGGACTGAAGCTTTCTTT.